The clone carrying this TCR beta chain appeared a few times. TCRdb independently ran MiXCR on the 5' RACE reads; one entry per CDR3 protein. The sample lists some 330,000 distinct CDR3 sequences; roughly 10% were seen once. This entry is derived from a study of identical twins. Trimming cost V 3 bases and J 3 bases, with 17 bases left between them. The CDR3 has 16 amino acids. Germline V gene data show CDR1 as SGHRS and CDR2 as YFSETQ. Everyone who donated was a healthy Caucasian. The sequencing sample was made of naive T cells sorted from blood. The chain combines TRBV5-1 with TRBJ2-3; D possibly corresponds to TRBD1 (8 bases). This TCR was recovered from a woman in her forties or fifties in good health. The CDR3 DNA follows: TGCGCCAGCAGCTCGACGGACAGGGAGGGAACAGATACGCAGTATTTT. It specifies CASSSTDREGTDTQYF.